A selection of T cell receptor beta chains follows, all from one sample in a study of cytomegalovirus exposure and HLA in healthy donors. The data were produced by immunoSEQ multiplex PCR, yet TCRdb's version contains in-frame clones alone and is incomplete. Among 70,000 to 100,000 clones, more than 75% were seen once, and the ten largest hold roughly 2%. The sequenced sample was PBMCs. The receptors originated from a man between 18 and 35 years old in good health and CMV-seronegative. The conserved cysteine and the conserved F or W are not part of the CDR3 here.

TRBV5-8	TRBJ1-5	ASSFQREGNQPQH
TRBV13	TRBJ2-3	ASSTRLAGGHPGPDTQY
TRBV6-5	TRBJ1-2	ASRTAGDDYGYT
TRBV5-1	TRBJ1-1	ASSQGRGEVDTEAF
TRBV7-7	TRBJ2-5	ASSLDGGTGETQY
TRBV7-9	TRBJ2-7	ASSADRVSYEQY
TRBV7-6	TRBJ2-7	ASSHRLAGDEQY
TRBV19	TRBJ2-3	ASSIAGGGTDTQY
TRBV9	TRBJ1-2	ASSVSTGGDYGYT
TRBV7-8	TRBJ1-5	ASSLAGGRGNQPQH
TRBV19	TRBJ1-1	ASIPQPRQGVMYTEAF
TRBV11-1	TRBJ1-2	ASSLAGGRGYT
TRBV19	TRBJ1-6	ASSVGQGASPLH
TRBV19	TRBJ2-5	ASSIPGGETQY
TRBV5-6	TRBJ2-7	ASSNREDYEQY
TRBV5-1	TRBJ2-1	ASSLDPGGRGNEQF
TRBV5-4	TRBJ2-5	ASSHRTNVKETQY
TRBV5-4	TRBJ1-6	ASSTGQGNSPLH
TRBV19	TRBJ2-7	ASTPGLNKAYEQY
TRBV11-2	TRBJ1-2	ASSFNGLGGYGYT
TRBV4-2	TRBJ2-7	ASSQALAGGPTSYEQY
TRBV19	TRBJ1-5	ASSIQQGANQPQH
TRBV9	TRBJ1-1	ASSFGGVTEAF
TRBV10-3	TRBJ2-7	AIQTGSYEQY
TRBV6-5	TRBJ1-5	ASSSTRQGRNQPQH
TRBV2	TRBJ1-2	ASSEAEDYGYT
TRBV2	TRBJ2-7	ASSERRSPYEQY
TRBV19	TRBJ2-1	ASSITSGGSDHNEQF
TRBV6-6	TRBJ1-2	ASSELSNYGYT
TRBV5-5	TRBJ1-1	ASSLRGQGSTEAF
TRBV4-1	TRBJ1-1	ASSQEEGQVNTEAF
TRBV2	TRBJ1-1	ATFPRGGASEAF
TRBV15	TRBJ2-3	ATAGDKHRGTQY
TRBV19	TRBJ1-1	ASPPGGAMNTEAF
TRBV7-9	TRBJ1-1	ASSLGQGSTEAF
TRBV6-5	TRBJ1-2	ASSSLGGYT
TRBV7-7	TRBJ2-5	ASSLSAGLLETQY
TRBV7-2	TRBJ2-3	ASSPKVASGRGTDTQY
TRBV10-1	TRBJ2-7	ASSTGTGSDEQY
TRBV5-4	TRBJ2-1	ASSLGTGTYNEQF
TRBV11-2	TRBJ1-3	ASSPDDSVSGNTIY
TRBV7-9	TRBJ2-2	ASSLVGTGSGELF
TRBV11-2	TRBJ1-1	ASRLLGGALNTEAF
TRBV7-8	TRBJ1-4	ASSPRDSNEKLF
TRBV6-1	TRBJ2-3	ASSWRFPTDTQY
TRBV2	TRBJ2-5	AAGGLRETQY
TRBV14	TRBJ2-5	ASSQDLTGQETQY
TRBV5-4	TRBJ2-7	ASSPGQPAYEQY
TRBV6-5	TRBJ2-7	ANLRGLSYEQY
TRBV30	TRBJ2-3	AWRTSGGTDTQY